The next 26 T cell receptor beta chains were all read from a single sample in a study of blood T cells in healthy people across ages. Through a sample-barcoded 5' primer and a J-beta primer mix, a second PCR was run for roughly 6 to 11 cycles. Via MiXCR, TCRdb re-called the 5' RACE reads, giving one row per CDR3 protein. The top ten clones hold 30% of a sample with about 670,000 distinct CDR3 sequences, roughly two fifths of them seen once. The material sequenced was blood. The receptors derive from a man aged 80 or over in good health.

This sequence joins TRBV2 and TRBJ1-2, with 9 bases that match TRBD1. The CDR3 contains 13 residues. Germline-derived CDR1 and CDR2 are SNHLY and FYNNEI. The trim removed 6 bases at V and 6 bases at J, leaving 5 bases unmatched. In nucleotides, the CDR3 is TGTGCCAGCAGGGACAGGGGATCGGATGGCTACACCTTC. Amino acid sequence: CASRDRGSDGYTF.

The chain carries TRBV3-1 and TRBJ2-3; TRBD2 agrees at 12 bases. The CDR3 is 18 residues long. The V and J ends lost 2 bases and 4 bases, in that order; junction bases with no gene match: 10. Germline V lookup: CDR1 LGHDT, CDR2 YNNKEL (reference sequence). In DNA, the CDR3 is TGTGCCAGCAGCCAACCCCTGAGACTAGCGGGAGTTCCAGATACGCAGTATTTT. Translation gives CASSQPLRLAGVPDTQYF.

V is TRBV20-1 and J is TRBJ2-1, with D maybe TRBD2 (5 bases). The germline V gene encodes CDR1 DFQATT and CDR2 SNEGSKA (reference sequence). V was shortened by 0 bases and J by 7 bases, with 10 bases between the two germline ends. The CDR3 consists of 13 residues. DNA for the CDR3: TGCAGTGCTAGAGATCGGCGGGTTAATGAGCAGTTCTTC. This sequence encodes CSARDRRVNEQFF.

This clonotype appeared many times. This chain connects TRBV28 to TRBJ2-7, with D possibly being TRBD1 (6 bases). Trimming took 7 bases from V and 6 from J, leaving 16 bases between them. The V gene's germline CDR1 is MDHEN and CDR2 SYDVKM. This CDR3 has 13 amino acids. The CDR3 DNA sequence: TGTGCCAGCACCCCTAGGGGGTCGACCGAGCAGTACTTC. Protein sequence: CASTPRGSTEQYF. Combining the CDR3 with reference TRBV28 and TRBJ2-7 gives the whole variable domain DVKVTQSSRYLVKRTGEKVFLECVQDMDHENMFWYRQDPGLGLRLIYFSYDVKMKEKGDIPEGYSVSREKKERFSLILESASTNQTSMYLCASTPRGSTEQYFGPGTRLTVT.

This clonotype was seen a few times. V and J are TRBV7-2 and TRBJ2-7; TRBD1 might be the D (5 bases). Germline CDR1 is SGHTA and CDR2 is FQGNSA. The CDR3 consists of 15 residues. Between the trimmed V and J ends, which lost 5 bases and 7 bases, there was a span of 21 bases. DNA of the CDR3: TGTGCCAGCAGCCTGGACACTTCCTCCTACAATGAGCAGTACTTC. This gives the protein CASSLDTSSYNEQYF.

The chain couples TRBV28 to TRBJ2-5, with D tentatively TRBD1 (6 bases). Germline CDR1 and CDR2: MDHEN and SYDVKM. V was clipped by 4 bases and J by 5 bases, with 17 bases between them. The CDR3 spans 15 residues. The CDR3 coding sequence is TGTGCCAGCAGTTATAAACAGGGTTTCGGTGAGACCCAGTACTTC. Translating gives CASSYKQGFGETQYF.

The rearrangement links TRBV29-1 to TRBJ2-3, with no clear D. Germline V gene sequence: CDR1 SQVTM, CDR2 ANQGSEA. This CDR3 spans 14 amino acids. V gave up 4 bases and J gave up 0 bases, with 11 bases separating them. CDR3 DNA: TGCAGCGTTGTCCCAGTCCTTAGCACAGATACGCAGTATTTT. This codes for CSVVPVLSTDTQYF.

This clonotype was counted only a few times. The chain uses TRBV20-1 and TRBJ1-2; no clear D gene. V shed 0 bases and J shed 8 bases, with 13 bases lying between them. CDR3 size: 13 residues. CDR1 is DFQATT and CDR2 is SNEGSKA in the germline V gene (reference sequence). The CDR3 nucleotides are TGCAGTGCTAGAGATCAATTGGGTTGGGGCTACACCTTC. It translates to CSARDQLGWGYTF.

This clonotype was counted only a few times. The DNA of the CDR3 is TGCAGTGCTAGAGATGCCCAGGCCTCTAACTATGGCTACACCTTC. Its translation: CSARDAQASNYGYTF. This chain links TRBV20-1 with TRBJ1-2; no firm D call. CDR1 is DFQATT and CDR2 is SNEGSKA in the germline V gene (reference sequence). The V end lost 0 bases, the J end lost 0 bases, and 11 bases lay between the germline ends. The CDR3 totals 15 residues.

The chain employs TRBV29-1 and TRBJ2-7, with 8 nucleotides matching TRBD2. Trimming took 7 bases from V and 8 from J; bases not matched to a gene: 16. This CDR3 is built from 14 residues. The V gene's germline CDR1 is SQVTM and CDR2 ANQGSEA. CDR3 nucleotide sequence: TGCAGCGATCCGTGTCGGGGGGGGTCTTGCAAGCAGTACTTC. This encodes CSDPCRGGSCKQYF.

The chain recombines TRBV6-5 with TRBJ2-7; D not resolved. This CDR3 is 17 amino acids long. Germline V gene sequence: CDR1 MNHEY, CDR2 SVGAGI. Trimming stripped 3 bases from V and 1 base from J, with 19 bases between. The CDR3 nucleotides are TGTGCCAGCAGTTATTCCCGCTTGGCAGCTTTGTCCTACGAGCAGTACTTC. Protein: CASSYSRLAALSYEQYF.

V gene TRBV7-2 combines with J gene TRBJ2-7; D is ambiguous. Trimming took off 5 bases at V and 2 bases at J, with 10 bases between the two ends. The germline gives CDR1 SGHTA, CDR2 FQGNSA. The CDR3 consists of 13 residues. CDR3 protein: CASSVVFTYEQYF. CDR3 in DNA: TGTGCCAGCAGCGTAGTATTTACCTACGAGCAGTACTTC. The whole variable domain, filled in from reference TRBV7-2 and TRBJ2-7, reads GAGVSQSPSNKVTEKGKDVELRCDPISGHTALYWYRQSLGQGLEFLIYFQGNSAPDKSGLPSDRFSAERTGGSVSTLTIQRTQQEDSAVYLCASSVVFTYEQYFGPGTRLTVT.

J is TRBJ2-1 and V is TRBV30, with TRBD2 matching 11 bases. CDR1 and CDR2 from the germline V gene are GTSNPN and SVGIG (reference sequence). The junction had 10 bases not matched to a gene; V was cut back by 7 bases and J by 8 bases. This CDR3 has 14 amino acids. This CDR3 reads CALTIAGGPYEQFF. The DNA of the CDR3 is TGTGCCTTAACCATAGCGGGGGGGCCATATGAGCAGTTCTTC.

This clonotype came up once. J is TRBJ2-1 and V is TRBV9; D unresolved. The J call is doubtful: the DNA matches TRBJ2-7 better. Germline V CDR1 and CDR2: SGDLS, YYNGEE. The CDR3 runs 14 residues. The CDR3 DNA reads as TGTGCCAGCAGCGTAGGACCAGGCGACGATGAGCAGTACTTC. This gives the protein CASSVGPGDDEQYF.

V is TRBV9 and J is TRBJ2-2; TRBD2 matches 11 bases. CDR3 size: 19 residues. Germline CDR1 reads SGDLS; CDR2 reads YYNGEE. V shed 4 bases and J 6 bases; nucleotides not matched to a gene: 17. The CDR3 nucleotides are TGTGCCAGCAGCTTTCGTCCACTAGCGGGAGTCGCGTATGCCGGGGAGCTGTTTTTT. It is translated as CASSFRPLAGVAYAGELFF.

J is TRBJ2-1 and V is TRBV12-3 or TRBV12-4; 11 bases align to TRBD2. The trim removed 6 bases at V and 4 bases at J, leaving 11 bases unmatched. The CDR3 sequence is 17 residues long. CDR3 sequence reads: CASSLLVTSGGYNEQFF. The CDR3 nucleotides are TGTGCCAGCAGCCTACTCGTAACTAGCGGGGGTTACAATGAGCAGTTCTTC.

This chain uses TRBV4-3 with TRBJ1-4, with D possibly matching TRBD1 (6 bases). Germline CDR1 is LGHNA and CDR2 is YSLEER. Trimming shortened V by 0 bases and J by 2 bases, and 13 bases separated the two germline ends. The CDR3 has 17 residues. For the CDR3, the DNA is TGCGCCAGCAGCCAAGAATTGGGGGGGCCGACTAATGAAAAACTGTTTTTT. Translating it yields CASSQELGGPTNEKLFF.

This clonotype appeared once. The chain is built from TRBV18 and TRBJ2-5, with TRBD2 matching 7 bases. The ends lost 8 bases at V and 2 bases at J; junction bases unmatched: 8. Germline V lookup: CDR1 KGHSH, CDR2 LQKENI. CDR3 size: 14 residues. The CDR3 sequence is CASKTQAGQETQYF. The CDR3 nucleotides read TGTGCCAGCAAAACCCAAGCGGGACAAGAGACCCAGTACTTC. The full variable domain, rest sourced from reference TRBV18 and TRBJ2-5, is NAGVMQNPRHLVRRRGQEARLRCSPMKGHSHVYWYRQLPEEGLKFMVYLQKENIIDESGMPKERFSAEFPKEGPSILRIQQVVRGDSAAYFCASKTQAGQETQYFGPGTRLLVL.

This chain connects TRBV5-1 to TRBJ2-5, with TRBD1 matching 7 bases. The end of the DNA is better explained by TRBJ2-7, so the J call may be wrong. Looked up from germline, CDR1 is SGHRS and CDR2 is YFSETQ. The length of the CDR3 is 15 residues. CDR3 sequence: CASSLVKGGAYEQYF. CDR3 in DNA: TGCGCCAGCAGCTTGGTAAAAGGGGGCGCGTACGAGCAGTACTTC.

V is TRBV7-2 and J is TRBJ2-2; D gene unclear. CDR1 and CDR2 (germline): SGHTA, FQGNSA. Trimming cost V 0 bases and J 1 base, with 9 bases left between them. The CDR3 runs 16 residues. The chain's CDR3 is CASSLALTGNTGELFF. In DNA, the CDR3 is TGTGCCAGCAGCTTAGCGCTGACGGGGAACACCGGGGAGCTGTTTTTT.

J is TRBJ1-1 and V is TRBV6-6, with D tentatively TRBD1 (5 bases). V lost 5 bases and J 4 bases, leaving 14 bases between the germline ends. Germline V lookup: CDR1 MNHNY, CDR2 SVGAGI (reference sequence). The length of the CDR3 is 14 residues. The CDR3 bases are TGTGCCAGCAGTCGTTACGGAAGGGGCACTGAAGCTTTCTTT. Residues: CASSRYGRGTEAFF.

This clonotype was found many times. The chain has TRBV7-2 and TRBJ1-5, with 9 bases that match TRBD1. Germline V CDR1 and CDR2: SGHTA, FQGNSA. The CDR3 sequence is 15 residues long. J was trimmed by 7 bases and V by 1 base; bases with no gene match: 5. The CDR3 DNA sequence: TGTGCCAGCAGCTTAGACAGGGGGCTAGGACAGCCCCAGCATTTT. This gives the protein CASSLDRGLGQPQHF.

A word on this clonotype: Germline and junction disagree at one end, which may indicate a read error. This chain connects TRBV20-1 to TRBJ2-5; D is possibly TRBD1 or TRBD2 (5 bases each). CDR1 DFQATT and CDR2 SNEGSKA come from the germline V gene (reference sequence). The CDR3 has 12 amino acids. DNA for the CDR3: TGCAGTACTAGACAGTTCCAAGAGACCCAGTACTTC. It encodes CSTRQFQETQYF.

The chain uses TRBV10-3 and TRBJ2-7; D is unclear. There are 14 residues in the CDR3. Trimming pared 3 bases from V and 5 bases from J, leaving 14 bases between. CDR1 is ENHRY and CDR2 is SYGVKD in the germline V gene. The CDR3 reads CAISDNVRPNEQYF. The CDR3 DNA is TGTGCCATCAGTGACAACGTCAGACCGAACGAGCAGTACTTC.

The chain uses TRBV6-2 or TRBV6-3 and TRBJ2-5, with TRBD2 as a possible D gene (5 bases). The J call may be incorrect, as the DNA end agrees better with TRBJ2-7. CDR3 size: 15 residues. The germline CDR1 and CDR2 sequences are MNHEY and SVGEGT. CDR3 loop: CASSDLSGGNYEQYF. The CDR3 coding sequence is TGTGCCAGCAGTGACCTCAGCGGCGGAAACTACGAGCAGTACTTC.

The chain links TRBV4-1 to TRBJ2-1, with 9 bases fitting TRBD2. Germline V gene data show CDR1 as MGHRA and CDR2 as YSYEKL. J gave up 6 bases and V 4 bases, and 10 bases lay outside the gene matches. This CDR3 region has 16 residues. CDR3 coding DNA: TGCGCCAGCAGCCGGGGGAGCGCGGGAGGGGCCAATGAGCAGTTCTTC. It translates to CASSRGSAGGANEQFF.